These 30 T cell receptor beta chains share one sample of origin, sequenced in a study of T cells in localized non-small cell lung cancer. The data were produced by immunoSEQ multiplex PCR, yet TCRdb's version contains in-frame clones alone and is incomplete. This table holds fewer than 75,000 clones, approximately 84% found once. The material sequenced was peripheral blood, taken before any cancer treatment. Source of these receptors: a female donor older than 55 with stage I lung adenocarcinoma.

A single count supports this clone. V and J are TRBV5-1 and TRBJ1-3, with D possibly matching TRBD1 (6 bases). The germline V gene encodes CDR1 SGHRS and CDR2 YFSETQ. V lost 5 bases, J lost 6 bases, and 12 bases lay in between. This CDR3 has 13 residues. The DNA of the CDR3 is TGCGCCAGCAGTCCAGGGGAGGCAAACACCATATATTTT. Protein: CASSPGEANTIYF.

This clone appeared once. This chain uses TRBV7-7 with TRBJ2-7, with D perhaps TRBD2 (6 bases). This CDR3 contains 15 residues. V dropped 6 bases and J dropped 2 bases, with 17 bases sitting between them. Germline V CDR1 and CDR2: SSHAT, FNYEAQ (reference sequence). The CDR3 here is CASSPAGSGAYEQYF. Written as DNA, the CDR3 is TGTGCCAGCAGTCCTGCGGGTAGCGGAGCCTACGAGCAGTACTTC.

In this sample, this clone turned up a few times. CDR3 DNA: TGTGCCAGCAGCTTAGATCCAGGCTTCCTCTCTGGAAACACCATATATTTT. Amino acid sequence: CASSLDPGFLSGNTIYF. The V and J genes are TRBV11-3 and TRBJ1-3; D is unclear. V lost 0 bases to trimming and J lost 0 bases, with 12 bases between them. The CDR3 consists of 17 residues. Germline loops: CDR1 SGHNT, CDR2 YENEEA.

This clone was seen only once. Here the CDR3 reads CASSFRGGPTDTQYF. The CDR3, as DNA: TGTGCCAGCAGCTTCCGAGGGGGGCCGACAGATACGCAGTATTTT. The V call is TRBV5-4, the J call TRBJ2-3; tentatively, D is TRBD1 or TRBD2 (6 bases each). V lost 2 bases and J 3 bases, leaving 13 bases between the germline ends. The V gene's germline CDR1 is SGHNT and CDR2 YYREEE (reference sequence). CDR3 length: 15 residues. The whole variable domain, filled in from reference TRBV5-4 and TRBJ2-3, reads ETGVTQSPTHLIKTRGQQVTLRCSSQSGHNTVSWYQQALGQGPQFIFQYYREEENGRGNFPPRFSGLQFPNYSSELNVNALELDDSALYLCASSFRGGPTDTQYFGPGTRLTVL.

The CDR3 coding sequence is TGTGCCAGTACCCCGGGACAGACCTATTCTGGAAACACCATATATTTT. Its protein is CASTPGQTYSGNTIYF. The genes are TRBV19 and TRBJ1-3; 7 bases fit TRBD1. The V and J ends lost 7 bases and 1 base, in that order; junction bases with no gene match: 10. Germline V gene data show CDR1 as LNHDA and CDR2 as SQIVND (reference sequence). The CDR3 is made up of 16 amino acids.

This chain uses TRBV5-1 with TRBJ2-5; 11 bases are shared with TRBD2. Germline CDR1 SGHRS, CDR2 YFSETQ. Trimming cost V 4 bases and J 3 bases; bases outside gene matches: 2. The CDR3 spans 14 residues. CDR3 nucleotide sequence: TGCGCCAGCAGCGTGACTAGCGGGGAAGAGACCCAGTACTTC. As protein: CASSVTSGEETQYF.

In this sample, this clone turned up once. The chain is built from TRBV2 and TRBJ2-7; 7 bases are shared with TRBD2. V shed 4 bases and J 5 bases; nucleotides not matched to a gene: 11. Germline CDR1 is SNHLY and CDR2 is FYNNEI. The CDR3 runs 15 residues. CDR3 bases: TGTGCCAGCAGTGTTTTGCGGGGGACCTTAAACGAGCAGTACTTC. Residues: CASSVLRGTLNEQYF. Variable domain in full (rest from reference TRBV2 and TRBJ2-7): EPEVTQTPSHQVTQMGQEVILRCVPISNHLYFYWYRQILGQKVEFLVSFYNNEISEKSEIFDDQFSVERPDGSNFTLKIRSTKLEDSAMYFCASSVLRGTLNEQYFGPGTRLTVT.

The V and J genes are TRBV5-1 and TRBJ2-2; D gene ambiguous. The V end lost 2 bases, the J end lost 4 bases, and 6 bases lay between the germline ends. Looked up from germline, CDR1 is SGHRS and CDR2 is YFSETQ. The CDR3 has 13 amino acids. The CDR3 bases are TGCGCCAGCAGCTTTTCGGGCACCGGGGAGCTGTTTTTT. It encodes CASSFSGTGELFF.

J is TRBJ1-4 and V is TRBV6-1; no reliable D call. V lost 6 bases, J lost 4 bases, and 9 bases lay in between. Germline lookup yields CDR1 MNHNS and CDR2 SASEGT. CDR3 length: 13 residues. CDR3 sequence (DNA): TGTGCCAGCAGACCTACAGTTAATGAAAAACTGTTTTTT. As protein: CASRPTVNEKLFF.

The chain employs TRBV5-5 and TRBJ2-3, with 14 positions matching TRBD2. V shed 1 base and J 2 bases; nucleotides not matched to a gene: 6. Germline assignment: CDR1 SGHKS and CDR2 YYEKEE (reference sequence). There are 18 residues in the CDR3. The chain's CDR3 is CASSLIGTSGSYTDTQYF. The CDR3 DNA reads TGTGCCAGCAGCTTGATTGGGACTAGCGGGAGTTACACAGATACGCAGTATTTT. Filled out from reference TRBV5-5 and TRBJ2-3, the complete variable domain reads DAGVTQSPTHLIKTRGQQVTLRCSPISGHKSVSWYQQVLGQGPQFIFQYYEKEERGRGNFPDRFSARQFPNYSSELNVNALLLGDSALYLCASSLIGTSGSYTDTQYFGPGTRLTVL.

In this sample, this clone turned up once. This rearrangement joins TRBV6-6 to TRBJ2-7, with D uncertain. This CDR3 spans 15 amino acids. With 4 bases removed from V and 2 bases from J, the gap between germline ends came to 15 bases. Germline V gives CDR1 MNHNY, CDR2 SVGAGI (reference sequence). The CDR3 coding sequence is TGTGCCAGCAGTTCCCTGGGTACCCCGGCCTACGAGCAGTACTTC. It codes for CASSSLGTPAYEQYF.

DNA for the CDR3: TGTGCCAGCACCAAGATCCTTCTCTCTGAAGCTTTCTTT. As protein: CASTKILLSEAFF. This chain joins TRBV11-2 and TRBJ1-1; D not resolved. This CDR3 has 13 residues. Germline values: CDR1 SGHAT, CDR2 FQNNGV. Trimming pared 7 bases from V and 6 bases from J, leaving 15 bases between.

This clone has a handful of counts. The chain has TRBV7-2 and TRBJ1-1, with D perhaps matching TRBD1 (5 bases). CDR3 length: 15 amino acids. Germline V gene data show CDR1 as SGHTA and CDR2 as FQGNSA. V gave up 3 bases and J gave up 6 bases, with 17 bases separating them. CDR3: CASSLAGTLSPEAFF. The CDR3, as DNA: TGTGCCAGCAGCTTGGCCGGGACCCTGAGCCCTGAAGCTTTCTTT.

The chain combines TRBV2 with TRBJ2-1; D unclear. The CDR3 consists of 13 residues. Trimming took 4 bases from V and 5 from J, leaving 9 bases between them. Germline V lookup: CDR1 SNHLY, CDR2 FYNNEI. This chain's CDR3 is CASSGSSNNEQFF. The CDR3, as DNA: TGTGCCAGCAGTGGGTCCTCAAACAATGAGCAGTTCTTC.

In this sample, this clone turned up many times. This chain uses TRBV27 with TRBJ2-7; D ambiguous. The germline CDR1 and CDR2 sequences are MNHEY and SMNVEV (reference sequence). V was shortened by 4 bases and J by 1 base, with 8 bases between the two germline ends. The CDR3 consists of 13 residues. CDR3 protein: CASSWQASYEQYF. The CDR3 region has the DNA TGTGCCAGCAGTTGGCAGGCGTCCTACGAGCAGTACTTC.

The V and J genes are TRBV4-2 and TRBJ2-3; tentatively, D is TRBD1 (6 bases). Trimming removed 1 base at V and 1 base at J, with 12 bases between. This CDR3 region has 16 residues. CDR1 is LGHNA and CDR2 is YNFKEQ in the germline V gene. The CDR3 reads CASSQAGVRGTDTQYF. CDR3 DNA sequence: TGTGCCAGCAGCCAAGCAGGGGTCAGGGGCACAGATACGCAGTATTTT.

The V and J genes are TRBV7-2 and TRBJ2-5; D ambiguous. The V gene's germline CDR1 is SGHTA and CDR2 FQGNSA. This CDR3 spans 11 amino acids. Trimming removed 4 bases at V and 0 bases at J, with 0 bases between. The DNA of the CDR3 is TGTGCCAGCAGCTACCAAGAGACCCAGTACTTC. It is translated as CASSYQETQYF.

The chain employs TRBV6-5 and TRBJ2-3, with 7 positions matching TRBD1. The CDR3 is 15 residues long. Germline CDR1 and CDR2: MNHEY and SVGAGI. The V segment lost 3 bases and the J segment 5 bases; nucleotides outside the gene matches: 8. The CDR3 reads CASSYGDSLIDTQYF. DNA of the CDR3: TGTGCCAGCAGTTATGGGGACAGCTTAATAGATACGCAGTATTTT.

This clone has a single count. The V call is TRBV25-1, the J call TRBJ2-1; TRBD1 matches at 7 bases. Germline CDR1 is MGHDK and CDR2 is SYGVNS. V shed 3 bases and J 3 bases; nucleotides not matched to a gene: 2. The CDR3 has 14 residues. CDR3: CASSDRDSYNEQFF. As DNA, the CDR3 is TGTGCCAGCAGTGATCGGGACAGCTACAATGAGCAGTTCTTC.

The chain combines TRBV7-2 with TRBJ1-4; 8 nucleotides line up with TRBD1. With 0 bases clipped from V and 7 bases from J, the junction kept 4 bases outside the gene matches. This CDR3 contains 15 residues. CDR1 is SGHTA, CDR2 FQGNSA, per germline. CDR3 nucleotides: TGTGCCAGCAGCTTAGCCGGACAGGGTGCTGAAAAACTGTTTTTT. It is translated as CASSLAGQGAEKLFF.

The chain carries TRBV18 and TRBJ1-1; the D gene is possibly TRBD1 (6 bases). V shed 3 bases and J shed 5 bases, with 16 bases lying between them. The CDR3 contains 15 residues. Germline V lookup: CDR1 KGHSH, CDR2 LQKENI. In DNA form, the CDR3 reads TGTGCCAGCTCACCTAGAGAGACCCAGGGGACTGAAGCTTTCTTT. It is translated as CASSPRETQGTEAFF.

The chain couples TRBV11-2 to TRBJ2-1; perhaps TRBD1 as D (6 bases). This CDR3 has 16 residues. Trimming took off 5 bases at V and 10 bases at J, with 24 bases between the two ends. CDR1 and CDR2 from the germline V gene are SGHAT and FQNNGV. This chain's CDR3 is CASSPQFHTGSGEQFF. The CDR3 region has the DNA TGTGCCAGCAGCCCCCAGTTTCATACAGGGTCGGGGGAGCAGTTCTTC.

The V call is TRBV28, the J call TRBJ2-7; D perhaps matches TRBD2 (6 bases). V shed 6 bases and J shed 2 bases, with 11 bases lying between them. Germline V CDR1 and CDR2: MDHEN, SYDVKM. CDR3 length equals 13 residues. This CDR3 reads CASRGEAPYEQYF. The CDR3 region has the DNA TGTGCCAGCAGGGGGGAGGCCCCCTACGAGCAGTACTTC.

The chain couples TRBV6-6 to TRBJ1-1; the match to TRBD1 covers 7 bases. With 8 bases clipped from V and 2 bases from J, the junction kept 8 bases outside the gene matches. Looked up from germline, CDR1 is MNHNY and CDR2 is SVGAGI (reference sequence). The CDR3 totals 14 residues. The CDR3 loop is CASQNRGINTEAFF. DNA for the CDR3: TGTGCCAGCCAAAACAGGGGAATAAACACTGAAGCTTTCTTT.

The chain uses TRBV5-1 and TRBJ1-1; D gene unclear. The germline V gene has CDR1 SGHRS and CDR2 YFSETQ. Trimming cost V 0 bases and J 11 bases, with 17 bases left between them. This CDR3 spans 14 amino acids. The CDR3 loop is CASSLVAGVDEAFF. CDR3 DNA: TGCGCCAGCAGCTTGGTGGCCGGGGTGGATGAGGCTTTCTTT.

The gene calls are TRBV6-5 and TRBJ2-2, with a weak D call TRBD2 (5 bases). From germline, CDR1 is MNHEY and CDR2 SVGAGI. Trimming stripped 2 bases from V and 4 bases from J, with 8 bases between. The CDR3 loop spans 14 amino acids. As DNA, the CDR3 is TGTGCCAGCAGTTACGATAGCGCCACCGGGGAGCTGTTTTTT. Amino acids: CASSYDSATGELFF.

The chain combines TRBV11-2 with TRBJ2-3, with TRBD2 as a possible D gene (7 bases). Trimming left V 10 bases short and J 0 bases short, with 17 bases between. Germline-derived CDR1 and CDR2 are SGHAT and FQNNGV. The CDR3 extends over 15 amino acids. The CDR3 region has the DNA TGTGCCATCAAGGGGGGGGGCCTTAGCACAGATACGCAGTATTTT. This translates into CAIKGGGLSTDTQYF. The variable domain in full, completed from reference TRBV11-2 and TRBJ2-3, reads EAGVAQSPRYKIIEKRQSVAFWCNPISGHATLYWYQQILGQGPKLLIQFQNNGVVDDSQLPKDRFSAERLKGVDSTLKIQPAKLEDSAVYLCAIKGGGLSTDTQYFGPGTRLTVL.

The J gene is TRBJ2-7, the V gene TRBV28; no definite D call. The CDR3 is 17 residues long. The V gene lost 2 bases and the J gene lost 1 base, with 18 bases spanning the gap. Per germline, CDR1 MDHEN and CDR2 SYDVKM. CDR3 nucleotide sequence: TGTGCCAGCAGTTTAGGCCCCTGGAGCGAGACGTCCTACGAGCAGTACTTC. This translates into CASSLGPWSETSYEQYF.

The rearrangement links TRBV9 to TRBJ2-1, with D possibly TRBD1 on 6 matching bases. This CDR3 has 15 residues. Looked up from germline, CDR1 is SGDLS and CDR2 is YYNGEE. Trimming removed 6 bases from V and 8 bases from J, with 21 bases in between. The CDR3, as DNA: TGTGCCAGCACCCCCTCTCAGGGGAAGGCCGATGAGCAGTTCTTC. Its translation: CASTPSQGKADEQFF. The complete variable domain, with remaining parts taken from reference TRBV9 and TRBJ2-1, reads DSGVTQTPKHLITATGQRVTLRCSPRSGDLSVYWYQQSLDQGLQFLIQYYNGEERAKGNILERFSAQQFPDLHSELNLSSLELGDSALYFCASTPSQGKADEQFFGPGTRLTVL.

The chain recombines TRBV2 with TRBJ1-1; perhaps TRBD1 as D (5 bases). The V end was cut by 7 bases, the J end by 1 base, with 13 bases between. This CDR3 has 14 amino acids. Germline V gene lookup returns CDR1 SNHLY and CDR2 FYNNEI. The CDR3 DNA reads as TGTGCCAGCACCGACAAGGGGTGGAACACTGAAGCTTTCTTT. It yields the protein CASTDKGWNTEAFF. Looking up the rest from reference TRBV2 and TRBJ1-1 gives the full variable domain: EPEVTQTPSHQVTQMGQEVILRCVPISNHLYFYWYRQILGQKVEFLVSFYNNEISEKSEIFDDQFSVERPDGSNFTLKIRSTKLEDSAMYFCASTDKGWNTEAFFGQGTRLTVV.